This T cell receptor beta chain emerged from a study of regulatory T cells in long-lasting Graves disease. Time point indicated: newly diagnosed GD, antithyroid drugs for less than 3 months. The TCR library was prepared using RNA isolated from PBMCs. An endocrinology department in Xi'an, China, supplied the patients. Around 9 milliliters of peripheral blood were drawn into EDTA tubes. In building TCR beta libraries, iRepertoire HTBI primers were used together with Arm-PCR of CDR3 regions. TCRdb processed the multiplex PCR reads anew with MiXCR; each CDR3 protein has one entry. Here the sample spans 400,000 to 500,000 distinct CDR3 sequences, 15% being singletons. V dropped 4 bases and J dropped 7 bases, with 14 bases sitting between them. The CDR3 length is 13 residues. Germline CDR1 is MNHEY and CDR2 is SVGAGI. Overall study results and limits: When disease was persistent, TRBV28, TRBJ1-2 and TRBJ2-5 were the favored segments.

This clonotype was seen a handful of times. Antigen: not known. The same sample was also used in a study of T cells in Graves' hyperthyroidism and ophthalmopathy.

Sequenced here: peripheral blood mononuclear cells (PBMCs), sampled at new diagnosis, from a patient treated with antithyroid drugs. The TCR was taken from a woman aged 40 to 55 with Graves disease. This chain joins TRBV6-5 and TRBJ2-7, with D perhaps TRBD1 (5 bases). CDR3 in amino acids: CASSLTGPGEQYF. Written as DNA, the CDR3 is TGTGCCAGCAGTTTGACCGGACCAGGGGAGCAGTACTTC.